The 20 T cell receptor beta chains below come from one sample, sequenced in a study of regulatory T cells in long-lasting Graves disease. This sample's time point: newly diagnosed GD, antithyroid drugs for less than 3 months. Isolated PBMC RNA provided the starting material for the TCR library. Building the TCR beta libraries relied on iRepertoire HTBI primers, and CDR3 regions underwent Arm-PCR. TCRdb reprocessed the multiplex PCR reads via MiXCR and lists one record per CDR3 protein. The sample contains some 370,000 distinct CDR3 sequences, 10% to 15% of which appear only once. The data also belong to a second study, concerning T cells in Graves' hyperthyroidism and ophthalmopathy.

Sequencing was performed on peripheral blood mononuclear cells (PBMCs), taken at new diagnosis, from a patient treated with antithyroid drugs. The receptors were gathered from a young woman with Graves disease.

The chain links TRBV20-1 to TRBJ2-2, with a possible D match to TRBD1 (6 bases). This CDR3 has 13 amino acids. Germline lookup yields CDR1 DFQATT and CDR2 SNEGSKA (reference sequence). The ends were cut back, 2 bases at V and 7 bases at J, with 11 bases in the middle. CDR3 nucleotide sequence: TGCAGTGCTAGACAACTCAGGGGCGGGGAGCTGTTTTTT. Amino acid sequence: CSARQLRGGELFF.

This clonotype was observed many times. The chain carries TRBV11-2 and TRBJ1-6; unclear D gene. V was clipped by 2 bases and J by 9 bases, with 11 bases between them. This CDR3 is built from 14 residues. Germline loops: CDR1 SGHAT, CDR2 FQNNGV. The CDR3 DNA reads TGTGCCAGCAGCTTAATTTCCTCCAGTTCACCCCTCCACTTT. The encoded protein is CASSLISSSSPLHF.

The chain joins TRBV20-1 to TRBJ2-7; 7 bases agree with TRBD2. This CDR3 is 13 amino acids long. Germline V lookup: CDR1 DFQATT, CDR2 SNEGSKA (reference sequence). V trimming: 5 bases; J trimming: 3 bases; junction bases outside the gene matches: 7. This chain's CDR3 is CSAPPSGSYEQYF. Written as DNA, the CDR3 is TGCAGTGCTCCCCCTAGCGGAAGCTACGAGCAGTACTTC.

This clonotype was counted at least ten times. The CDR3 region has the DNA TGTGCCAGCCGGTCAGGGACCTCAGCGGGGGAGCTGTTTTTT. It encodes CASRSGTSAGELFF. The chain carries TRBV2 and TRBJ2-2, with D perhaps assigned TRBD1 or TRBD2 (5 bases each). The CDR3 extends over 14 amino acids. Trimming removed 8 bases at V and 8 bases at J, with 18 bases between. Germline assignment: CDR1 SNHLY and CDR2 FYNNEI.

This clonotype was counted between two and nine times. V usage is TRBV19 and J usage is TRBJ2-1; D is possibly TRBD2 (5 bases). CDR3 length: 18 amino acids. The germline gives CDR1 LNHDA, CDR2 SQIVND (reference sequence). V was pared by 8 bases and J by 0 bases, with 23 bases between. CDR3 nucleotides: TGTGCCAGTCAAGAGGGAACCGGGATTCCCCGCTCCTACAATGAGCAGTTCTTC. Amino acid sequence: CASQEGTGIPRSYNEQFF.

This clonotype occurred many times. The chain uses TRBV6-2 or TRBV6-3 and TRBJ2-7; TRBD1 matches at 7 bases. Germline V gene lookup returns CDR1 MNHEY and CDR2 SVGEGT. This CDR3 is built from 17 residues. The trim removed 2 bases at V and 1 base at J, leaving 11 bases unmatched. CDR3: CASSYETGTLPSYEQYF. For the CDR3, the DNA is TGTGCCAGCAGTTACGAGACAGGGACCCTACCATCCTACGAGCAGTACTTC.

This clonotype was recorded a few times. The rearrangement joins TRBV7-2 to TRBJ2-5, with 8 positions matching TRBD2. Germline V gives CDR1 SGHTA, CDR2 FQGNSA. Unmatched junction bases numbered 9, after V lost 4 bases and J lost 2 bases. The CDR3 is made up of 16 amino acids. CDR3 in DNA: TGTGCCAGCAGCTCCTCGGGAGGGGGATCACAAGAGACCCAGTACTTC. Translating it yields CASSSSGGGSQETQYF.

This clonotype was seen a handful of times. CDR3 residues: CASRGPTENYTF. DNA of the CDR3: TGTGCCAGCAGGGGACCTACAGAGAACTACACCTTC. This chain joins TRBV12-3 or TRBV12-4 and TRBJ1-2; TRBD1 is a possible D gene (5 bases). V was clipped by 6 bases and J by 10 bases, with 15 bases between them. The CDR3 is made up of 12 amino acids.

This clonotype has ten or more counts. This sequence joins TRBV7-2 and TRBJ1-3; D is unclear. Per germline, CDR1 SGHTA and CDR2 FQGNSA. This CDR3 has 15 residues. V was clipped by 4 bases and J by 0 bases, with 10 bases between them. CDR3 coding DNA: TGTGCCAGCAGCTATACGAGTTCCTCTGGAAACACCATATATTTT. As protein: CASSYTSSSGNTIYF.

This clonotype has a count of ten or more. For the CDR3, the DNA is TGTGCCAGCAGCTTAAGAGGGGGTGATCAGCCCCAGCATTTT. It yields the protein CASSLRGGDQPQHF. The chain recombines TRBV7-3 with TRBJ1-5, with D perhaps matching TRBD1 (6 bases). Germline CDR1 SGHTA, CDR2 FQGTGA. Trimming took off 1 base at V and 5 bases at J, with 9 bases between the two ends. The CDR3 spans 14 residues.

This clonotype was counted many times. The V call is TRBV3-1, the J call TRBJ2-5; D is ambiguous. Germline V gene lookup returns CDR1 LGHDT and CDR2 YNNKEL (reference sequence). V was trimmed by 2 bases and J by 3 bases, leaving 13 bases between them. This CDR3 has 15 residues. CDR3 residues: CASSQLLTQKETQYF. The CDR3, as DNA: TGTGCCAGCAGCCAATTGCTTACGCAAAAAGAGACCCAGTACTTC.

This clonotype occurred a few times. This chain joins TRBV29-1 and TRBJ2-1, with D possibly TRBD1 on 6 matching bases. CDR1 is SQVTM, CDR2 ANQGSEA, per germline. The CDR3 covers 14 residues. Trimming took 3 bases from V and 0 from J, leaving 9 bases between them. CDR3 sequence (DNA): TGCAGCGTTGACTTGGACAGCTCCTACAATGAGCAGTTCTTC. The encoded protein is CSVDLDSSYNEQFF.

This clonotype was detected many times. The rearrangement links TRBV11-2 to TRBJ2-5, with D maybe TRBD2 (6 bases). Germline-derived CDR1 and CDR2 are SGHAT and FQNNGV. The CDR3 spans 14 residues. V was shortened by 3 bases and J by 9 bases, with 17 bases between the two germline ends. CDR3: CASSFLTAGGAQYF. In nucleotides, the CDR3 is TGTGCCAGCAGCTTTTTGACAGCCGGCGGGGCCCAGTACTTC. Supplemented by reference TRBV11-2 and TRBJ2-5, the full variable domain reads EAGVAQSPRYKIIEKRQSVAFWCNPISGHATLYWYQQILGQGPKLLIQFQNNGVVDDSQLPKDRFSAERLKGVDSTLKIQPAKLEDSAVYLCASSFLTAGGAQYFGPGTRLLVL.

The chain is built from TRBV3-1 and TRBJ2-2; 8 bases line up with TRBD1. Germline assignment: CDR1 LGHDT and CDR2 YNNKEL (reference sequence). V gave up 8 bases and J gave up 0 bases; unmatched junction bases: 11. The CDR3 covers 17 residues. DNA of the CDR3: TGTGCCAGCCCAAGTGACAGACAGGGGTCGAACACCGGGGAGCTGTTTTTT. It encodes CASPSDRQGSNTGELFF.

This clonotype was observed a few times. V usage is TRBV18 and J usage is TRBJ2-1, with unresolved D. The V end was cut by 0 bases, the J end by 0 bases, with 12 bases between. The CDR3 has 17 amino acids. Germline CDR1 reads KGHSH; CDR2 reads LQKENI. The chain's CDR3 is CASSPPYGLSSYNEQFF. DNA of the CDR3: TGTGCCAGCTCACCACCATACGGGCTATCCTCCTACAATGAGCAGTTCTTC.

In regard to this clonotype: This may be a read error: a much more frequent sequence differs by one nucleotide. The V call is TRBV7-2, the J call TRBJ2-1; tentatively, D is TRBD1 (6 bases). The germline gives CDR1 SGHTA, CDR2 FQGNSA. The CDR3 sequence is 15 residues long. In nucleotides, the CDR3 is TGTGCCAGCACACGGGACATCGCAACATACAATGAGCAGTCCTTC. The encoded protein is CASTRDIATYNEQSF.

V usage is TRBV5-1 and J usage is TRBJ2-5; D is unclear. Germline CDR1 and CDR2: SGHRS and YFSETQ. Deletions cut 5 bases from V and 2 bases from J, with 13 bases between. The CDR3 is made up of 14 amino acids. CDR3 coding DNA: TGCGCCAGCAGATTTGACGGAAAACAAGAGACCCAGTACTTC. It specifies CASRFDGKQETQYF.

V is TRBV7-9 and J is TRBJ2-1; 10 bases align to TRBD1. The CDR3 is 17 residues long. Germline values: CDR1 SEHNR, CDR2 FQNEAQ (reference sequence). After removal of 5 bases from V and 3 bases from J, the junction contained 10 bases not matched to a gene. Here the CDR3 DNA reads TGTGCCAGCAGCACTTCCACCGGGACAGGGGTCTACAATGAGCAGTTCTTC. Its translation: CASSTSTGTGVYNEQFF.

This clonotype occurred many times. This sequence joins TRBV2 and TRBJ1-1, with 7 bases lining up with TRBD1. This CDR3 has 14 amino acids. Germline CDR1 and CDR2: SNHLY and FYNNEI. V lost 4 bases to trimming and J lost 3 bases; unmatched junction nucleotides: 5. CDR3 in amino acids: CASSGDRVDTEAFF. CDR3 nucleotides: TGTGCCAGCAGTGGAGACAGGGTGGACACTGAAGCTTTCTTT.

CDR3: CASSLEGDSNQPQHF. CDR3 in DNA: TGTGCCAGCAGCTTGGAGGGTGATAGCAATCAGCCCCAGCATTTT. V gene TRBV5-5 combines with J gene TRBJ1-5; D uncertain. The V end was cut by 0 bases, the J end by 0 bases, with 7 bases between. The germline CDR1 and CDR2 sequences are SGHKS and YYEKEE (reference sequence). The CDR3 is 15 residues long.